One sample yielded the 21 T cell receptor beta chains listed below, sequenced in a study of cytomegalovirus exposure and HLA in healthy donors. Use of 60 Vbeta and 13 Jbeta primers characterized the PCR. The data were produced by immunoSEQ multiplex PCR, yet TCRdb's version contains in-frame clones alone and is incomplete. The sample has some 130,000 clones; approximately 60% are singletons. Specimen: PBMCs. All receptors derive from a human donor in good health.

The rearrangement joins TRBV27 to TRBJ2-3; 7 bases match TRBD1. J was trimmed by 0 bases and V by 6 bases; bases with no gene match: 6. The germline V gene encodes CDR1 MNHEY and CDR2 SMNVEV (reference sequence). The CDR3 is 15 residues long. In DNA form, the CDR3 reads TGTGCCAGCAGAGCAGGGACAGCTAGCACAGATACGCAGTATTTT. Its protein product is CASRAGTASTDTQYF.

This chain connects TRBV28 to TRBJ2-1, with 7 bases identical to TRBD2. Germline trimming cut 8 bases from V and 0 bases from J; bases unmatched to any gene: 10. Germline-derived CDR1 and CDR2 are MDHEN and SYDVKM. The CDR3 sequence is 16 residues long. The CDR3 DNA reads TGTGCCAGCTCGACACCAGCGGGGAGCTCCTACAATGAGCAGTTCTTC. Translating gives CASSTPAGSSYNEQFF.

The rearrangement joins TRBV27 to TRBJ1-2; no firm D call. V shed 2 bases and J shed 4 bases, with 8 bases lying between them. This CDR3 is built from 13 residues. Germline CDR1 and CDR2: MNHEY and SMNVEV (reference sequence). The CDR3 sequence is CASSLGQAYGYTF. CDR3 coding DNA: TGTGCCAGCAGTTTAGGGCAGGCCTATGGCTACACCTTC.

The chain employs TRBV27 and TRBJ2-3; the match to TRBD2 covers 9 bases. CDR1 and CDR2 from the germline V gene are MNHEY and SMNVEV (reference sequence). V gave up 6 bases and J gave up 5 bases; unmatched junction bases: 9. The CDR3 consists of 15 residues. CDR3 protein: CASSFIAGEIDTQYF. In DNA form, the CDR3 reads TGTGCCAGCAGCTTCATAGCGGGAGAAATAGATACGCAGTATTTT.

The rearrangement links TRBV10-3 to TRBJ2-7; maybe TRBD2 (5 bases). CDR3 length: 13 residues. Trimming took 6 bases from V and 1 from J, leaving 10 bases between them. The germline gives CDR1 ENHRY, CDR2 SYGVKD. CDR3: CAIRRTESYEQYF. In nucleotides, the CDR3 is TGTGCCATCAGGAGGACTGAGTCCTACGAGCAGTACTTC.

The rearrangement joins TRBV15 to TRBJ2-3, with D possibly matching TRBD1 (6 bases). The CDR3 extends over 19 amino acids. Between the trimmed V and J ends, which lost 3 bases and 7 bases, there was a span of 29 bases. Germline-derived CDR1 and CDR2 are LNHNV and YYDKDF (reference sequence). The CDR3 DNA reads TGTGCCACCAGCAGCCAAAAGGAGGACATCACCACAGGGTCGAATACGCAGTATTTT. Translation gives CATSSQKEDITTGSNTQYF.

The J gene is TRBJ2-7, the V gene TRBV6-5; 9 bases match TRBD1. V shed 6 bases, J shed 2 bases, and the junction held 8 bases outside the gene matches. CDR1 and CDR2 from the germline V gene are MNHEY and SVGAGI. This CDR3 region has 15 residues. The CDR3 DNA reads TGTGCCAGCAGAGTTGCCGGGACAGGGCCCTACGAGCAGTACTTC. Encoded protein: CASRVAGTGPYEQYF.

This chain links TRBV5-1 with TRBJ1-1, with 8 bases matching TRBD1. Germline assignment: CDR1 SGHRS and CDR2 YFSETQ. The CDR3 consists of 15 residues. V lost 0 bases, J lost 4 bases, and 5 bases stayed unmatched. CDR3 sequence reads: CASSLASTGGTEAFF. In DNA, the CDR3 is TGCGCCAGCAGCTTGGCCAGCACAGGGGGCACTGAAGCTTTCTTT. The full variable domain, completed using reference TRBV5-1 and TRBJ1-1, is KAGVTQTPRYLIKTRGQQVTLSCSPISGHRSVSWYQQTPGQGLQFLFEYFSETQRNKGNFPGRFSGRQFSNSRSEMNVSTLELGDSALYLCASSLASTGGTEAFFGQGTRLTVV.

Here the CDR3 DNA reads TGTGCCAGCAGTCCACGGACAGGGAGAGGAGGCACTGAAGCTTTCTTT. Protein product: CASSPRTGRGGTEAFF. This chain joins TRBV13 and TRBJ1-1; 8 bases are shared with TRBD1. Germline CDR1 PRHDT, CDR2 FYEKMQ (reference sequence). The ends lost 6 bases at V and 4 bases at J; junction bases unmatched: 13. The CDR3 has 16 amino acids.

The chain has TRBV2 and TRBJ2-2, with D unclear. V was shortened by 9 bases and J by 7 bases, with 15 bases between the two germline ends. The CDR3 covers 13 residues. Germline V CDR1 and CDR2: SNHLY, FYNNEI. CDR3 bases: TGTGCCAGTTCCCCATGGCTTGGCGGGGAGCTGTTTTTT. Translation gives CASSPWLGGELFF.

To note about this clone: A junction boundary mismatches the germline segment, possibly from a read error. The chain couples TRBV28 to TRBJ2-5; TRBD1 aligns across 12 bases. CDR3 length equals 17 residues. CDR1 is MDHEN and CDR2 is SYDVKM in the germline V gene. CDR3 in DNA: TGTGCCAGCAGTTCATCCGGGACAGGGGGCGTTCAAGAGGCCCAGTACTTC. Translated: CASSSSGTGGVQEAQYF.

The chain links TRBV7-2 to TRBJ2-7; 8 bases are shared with TRBD2. This CDR3 contains 14 residues. V was pared by 8 bases and J by 3 bases, with 9 bases of the junction left unmatched. Germline V lookup: CDR1 SGHTA, CDR2 FQGNSA. The CDR3 region is CASRWGLGGYEQYF. The CDR3 nucleotides are TGTGCCAGCCGGTGGGGACTAGGAGGCTACGAGCAGTACTTC.

This clone was observed a few times. The chain employs TRBV15 and TRBJ2-7, with a weak D call TRBD1 (5 bases). Germline V gene lookup returns CDR1 LNHNV and CDR2 YYDKDF (reference sequence). V shed 7 bases and J shed 0 bases, with 16 bases lying between them. CDR3 length equals 15 residues. The CDR3 sequence: CATIGAHPSSYEQYF. The DNA for the CDR3 is TGTGCCACCATTGGGGCCCATCCGAGCTCCTACGAGCAGTACTTC.

In this sample, this clone turned up a few times. The chain joins TRBV7-6 to TRBJ2-7, with D perhaps TRBD1 (7 bases). This CDR3 has 16 residues. Germline V gene data show CDR1 as SGHVS and CDR2 as FNYEAQ. Trimming removed 0 bases at V and 5 bases at J, with 17 bases between. The CDR3 coding sequence is TGTGCCAGCAGCTTAGCGCGGGCAGGGGGGATCCACGAGCAGTACTTC. It codes for CASSLARAGGIHEQYF.

This clone was seen a single time. The J gene is TRBJ1-4, the V gene TRBV5-1; no definite D call. There are 12 residues in the CDR3. The germline gives CDR1 SGHRS, CDR2 YFSETQ. V was shortened by 4 bases and J by 16 bases, with 17 bases between the two germline ends. For the CDR3, the DNA is TGCGCCAGCAGCGTTGAGGGTTGGAAAAAGTTTTTT. Its protein is CASSVEGWKKFF. Filled out from reference TRBV5-1 and TRBJ1-4, the complete variable domain reads KAGVTQTPRYLIKTRGQQVTLSCSPISGHRSVSWYQQTPGQGLQFLFEYFSETQRNKGNFPGRFSGRQFSNSRSEMNVSTLELGDSALYLCASSVEGWKKFFGSGTQLSVL.

The V call is TRBV2, the J call TRBJ2-5, with 8 bases aligning to TRBD1. V was clipped by 4 bases and J by 5 bases; unmatched bases: 9. The CDR3 spans 15 residues. Germline CDR1 reads SNHLY; CDR2 reads FYNNEI. The CDR3: CASSADRDAGETQYF. In DNA, the CDR3 is TGTGCCAGCAGTGCGGACAGGGACGCGGGGGAGACCCAGTACTTC.

The rearrangement joins TRBV5-1 to TRBJ2-7, with TRBD2 matching 12 bases. Germline CDR1 SGHRS, CDR2 YFSETQ. This CDR3 has 14 amino acids. Unmatched junction bases numbered 1, after V lost 0 bases and J lost 6 bases. The CDR3 sequence is CASSLELAGGEQYF. The CDR3 DNA sequence: TGCGCCAGCAGCTTGGAACTAGCGGGGGGCGAGCAGTACTTC. The full variable domain, its missing parts supplied by reference TRBV5-1 and TRBJ2-7, is KAGVTQTPRYLIKTRGQQVTLSCSPISGHRSVSWYQQTPGQGLQFLFEYFSETQRNKGNFPGRFSGRQFSNSRSEMNVSTLELGDSALYLCASSLELAGGEQYFGPGTRLTVT.

There are a few counts of this clone. The chain employs TRBV5-1 and TRBJ2-7, with TRBD1 matching over 7 bases. CDR3 length: 13 amino acids. V shed 4 bases, J shed 2 bases, and the junction held 3 bases outside the gene matches. The germline CDR1 and CDR2 sequences are SGHRS and YFSETQ. Here the CDR3 reads CASSRDRAYEQYF. In DNA form, the CDR3 reads TGCGCCAGCAGCCGGGACAGAGCCTACGAGCAGTACTTC.

This clone appeared once. The V gene is TRBV28, the J gene TRBJ2-4; D is uncertain. The CDR3 consists of 15 residues. Germline-derived CDR1 and CDR2 are MDHEN and SYDVKM. The V gene lost 1 base and the J gene lost 8 bases, with 15 bases spanning the gap. The CDR3 DNA reads TGTGCCAGCAGTTTATTCAACCTTCGCGGTTACATTCAGTACTTC. Protein product: CASSLFNLRGYIQYF. The whole variable domain, filled in from reference TRBV28 and TRBJ2-4, reads DVKVTQSSRYLVKRTGEKVFLECVQDMDHENMFWYRQDPGLGLRLIYFSYDVKMKEKGDIPEGYSVSREKKERFSLILESASTNQTSMYLCASSLFNLRGYIQYFGAGTRLSVL.

J is TRBJ2-3 and V is TRBV7-3, with D possibly being TRBD1 (6 bases). This CDR3 has 15 residues. The germline V and J ends were trimmed by 1 base and 5 bases, with 13 bases remaining between them. Germline V CDR1 and CDR2: SGHTA, FQGTGA. The CDR3 protein is CASSLRGQGRDTQYF. The DNA of the CDR3 is TGTGCCAGCAGCTTAAGGGGCCAGGGGCGAGATACGCAGTATTTT. Drawing the rest from reference TRBV7-3 and TRBJ2-3, the complete variable domain is GAGVSQTPSNKVTEKGKYVELRCDPISGHTALYWYRQSLGQGPEFLIYFQGTGAADDSGLPNDRFFAVRPEGSVSTLKIQRTERGDSAVYLCASSLRGQGRDTQYFGPGTRLTVL.

The V gene is TRBV6-5, the J gene TRBJ1-1, with D possibly TRBD1 on 6 matching bases. This CDR3 region has 15 residues. V dropped 5 bases and J dropped 0 bases, with 13 bases sitting between them. The germline CDR1 and CDR2 sequences are MNHEY and SVGAGI. CDR3 amino acids: CASSRPGHLNTEAFF. In DNA form, the CDR3 reads TGTGCCAGCAGTAGACCGGGACACTTGAACACTGAAGCTTTCTTT.